One sample yielded the 26 T cell receptor beta chains listed below, sequenced in a study of T cell repertoires in cytomegalovirus infection (dated by TCRdb to about 2019). This specimen's treatment or condition label, interpreted: in vitro stimulation with specific CMV peptide epitopes to enrich CMV-specific T cells. These TCRs' antigens remain unknown. Reads for this sample came from an Illumina HiSeq 1500. In-frame beta chains were kept once TCRdb had trimmed the public reads at Q25 with fastp and called clones with MiXCR. Every CDR3 protein is listed once, alongside the most common genes and DNA of its rows. For this sample there are about 890,000 distinct CDR3 sequences; roughly 30% appear just once. Together, the top ten hold around 15% of the sample. Sequences were derived from cultured CD8+ T cells from PBMCs, sampled from culture after CMV antigen stimulation. These receptors came from a human donor in good health (CMV status not recorded). Some clones in this sample may be carry-over from other donors' samples.

J is TRBJ2-5 and V is TRBV6-2 or TRBV6-3; TRBD2 aligns across 12 bases. The V gene end was trimmed by 10 bases and the J gene end by 5 bases; junction bases not matched to a gene: 20. The V gene's germline CDR1 is MNHEY and CDR2 SVGEGT. The CDR3 runs to 18 residues. The CDR3 here is CATFAIPVGLAGPETQYF. CDR3 nucleotides: TGTGCCACCTTCGCTATACCCGTAGGACTAGCGGGGCCTGAGACCCAGTACTTC.

The rearrangement joins TRBV6-6 to TRBJ2-2; the D is unclear. The CDR3 runs to 12 residues. The V and J ends lost 7 bases and 6 bases respectively, with 9 bases between them. The germline gives CDR1 MNHNY, CDR2 SVGAGI (reference sequence). The CDR3 spells CASTLGPGELFF. CDR3 bases: TGTGCCAGCACCCTAGGACCCGGGGAGCTGTTTTTT.

This clonotype was detected a few times. The chain employs TRBV7-9 and TRBJ2-1; possible D gene TRBD2, 5 bases. Per the germline V gene, CDR1 is SEHNR and CDR2 is FQNEAQ (reference sequence). The germline V and J ends were trimmed by 1 base and 6 bases, with 13 bases remaining between them. There are 15 residues in the CDR3. CDR3 nucleotides: TGTGCCAGCAGCTTAGGTGAGGGTCTGGTCAATGAGCAGTTCTTC. Amino acid sequence: CASSLGEGLVNEQFF.

This clonotype was picked up a small number of times. V gene TRBV7-9 combines with J gene TRBJ2-3, with D perhaps TRBD2 (5 bases). Germline values: CDR1 SEHNR, CDR2 FQNEAQ (reference sequence). CDR3 size: 16 residues. The V and J ends lost 5 bases and 2 bases respectively, with 17 bases between them. This chain's CDR3 is CASSAEEWTVTDTQYF. The CDR3, as DNA: TGTGCCAGCAGCGCCGAAGAGTGGACTGTCACAGATACGCAGTATTTT.

The sample holds a few counts of this clonotype. The rearrangement joins TRBV7-6 to TRBJ2-4, with TRBD1 identical over 7 bases. Trimming at V came to 5 bases and at J to 6 bases, leaving 13 bases not matched to a gene. This CDR3 is built from 16 residues. Germline assignment: CDR1 SGHVS and CDR2 FNYEAQ. The CDR3 spells CASSPLQGPTTNIQYF. For the CDR3, the DNA is TGTGCCAGCAGCCCGTTACAGGGGCCGACTACAAACATTCAGTACTTC.

The genes are TRBV6-5 and TRBJ2-5, with D perhaps given as TRBD1 or TRBD2 (5 bases each). The CDR3 sequence is 16 residues long. V was shortened by 0 bases and J by 5 bases, with 16 bases between the two germline ends. Germline V CDR1 and CDR2: MNHEY, SVGAGI. The CDR3 DNA sequence: TGTGCCAGCAGTTACTCGGGACGTTGGGAAGGGGAGACCCAGTACTTC. The encoded protein is CASSYSGRWEGETQYF.

V is TRBV6-1 and J is TRBJ2-7; 7 nucleotides match TRBD1. The trim removed 0 bases at V and 1 base at J, leaving 6 bases unmatched. The CDR3 is 16 residues long. Germline values: CDR1 MNHNS, CDR2 SASEGT. The CDR3 coding sequence is TGTGCCAGCAGTGAAGCGGGATGGACAGGATCCTACGAGCAGTACTTC. This codes for CASSEAGWTGSYEQYF.

Only a few counts were recorded for this clonotype. The gene calls are TRBV7-8 and TRBJ2-3, with 7 bases lining up with TRBD1. The CDR3 spans 15 residues. V dropped 5 bases and J dropped 3; count of bases not matched to a gene: 8. The germline gives CDR1 SGHVS, CDR2 FQNEAQ. The chain's CDR3 is CASSHDRVGTDTQYF. The CDR3, as DNA: TGTGCCAGCAGCCACGACAGGGTAGGAACAGATACGCAGTATTTT.

This clonotype was counted between two and nine times. V gene TRBV5-4 combines with J gene TRBJ1-3; possibly TRBD1 for D (5 bases). V lost 0 bases and J lost 0, with 13 bases in between. There are 17 residues in the CDR3. CDR1 and CDR2 (germline): SGHNT, YYREEE (reference sequence). The CDR3 loop reads CASSLGWDADSGNTIYF. The CDR3 nucleotides are TGTGCCAGCAGCTTGGGTTGGGACGCCGACTCTGGAAACACCATATATTTT.

This clonotype occurred many times. This chain uses TRBV12-3 or TRBV12-4 with TRBJ2-2; TRBD1 aligns across 7 bases. Trimming at V came to 5 bases and at J to 5 bases, leaving 14 bases not matched to a gene. The CDR3 runs to 17 residues. DNA of the CDR3: TGTGCCAGCAGTAACACCCCTTGGACAGGTTGGACCGGGGAGCTGTTTTTT. Translation: CASSNTPWTGWTGELFF.

On this clonotype itself: This may be a read error, as it is one base from a much larger clone. For the CDR3, the DNA is TGTACCAGCAGCCCTTCGGACTTCAACGAGCAGTACGTC. Translation: CTSSPSDFNEQYV. This chain uses TRBV7-2 with TRBJ2-7, with D perhaps matching TRBD2 (5 bases). Trimming left V 5 bases short and J 5 bases short, with 13 bases between. Germline V gives CDR1 SGHTA, CDR2 FQGNSA. This CDR3 is built from 13 residues.

This clonotype occurred a few times. The chain uses TRBV10-2 and TRBJ2-7; 10 positions match TRBD1. The trim removed 7 bases at V and 1 base at J, leaving 7 bases unmatched. Germline CDR1 WSHSY, CDR2 SAAADI. The CDR3 is made up of 15 amino acids. The CDR3, as DNA: TGCGCCAGCAAATTGGGACAGGGGACGTCCTACGAGCAGTACTTC. This gives the protein CASKLGQGTSYEQYF.

This clonotype showed up just once. The chain employs TRBV5-1 and TRBJ2-3; tentative D call: TRBD2 (5 bases). Germline CDR1 SGHRS, CDR2 YFSETQ. The CDR3 length is 15 residues. Trimming removed 0 bases from V and 4 bases from J, with 12 bases in between. CDR3 nucleotide sequence: TGCGCCAGCAGCTTGGGGCCTGAGAGGGCAGATACGCAGTATTTT. It encodes CASSLGPERADTQYF.

The chain carries TRBV28 and TRBJ2-7; TRBD1 matches 7 bases. J lost 5 bases, V lost 4 bases, and 14 bases had no gene match. The CDR3 runs 16 residues. Germline V gene sequence: CDR1 MDHEN, CDR2 SYDVKM. The CDR3 loop reads CASSSRNDRASHEQYV. Written as DNA, the CDR3 is TGTGCCAGCAGTTCCAGAAACGACAGGGCATCCCACGAGCAGTACGTC.

This clonotype was counted between two and nine times. CDR3 sequence (DNA): TGTGCCAGCAGCCCCCCCGAGGGGACCTACAATGAGCAGTTCTTC. Protein product: CASSPPEGTYNEQFF. The gene calls are TRBV14 and TRBJ2-1; D might be TRBD1 or TRBD2, each matching 5 bases. V gave up 4 bases and J gave up 2 bases, with 12 bases separating them. This CDR3 has 15 amino acids. Germline lookup yields CDR1 SGHDN and CDR2 FVKESK.

CDR3 sequence reads: CASSYSITETQYF. CDR3 sequence (DNA): TGTGCCAGCAGTTACTCGATAACAGAGACCCAGTACTTC. The V call is TRBV6-5, the J call TRBJ2-5; D ambiguous. The CDR3 is 13 amino acids. Trimming cost V 0 bases and J 4 bases, with 6 bases left between them. Germline loops: CDR1 MNHEY, CDR2 SVGAGI.

This clonotype was counted ten times or more. The gene calls are TRBV7-6 and TRBJ2-3; D remains unclear. Looked up from germline, CDR1 is SGHVS and CDR2 is FNYEAQ. Trimming pared 1 base from V and 4 bases from J, leaving 12 bases between. The CDR3 extends over 15 amino acids. The CDR3 is CASSLGGESADTQYF. CDR3 DNA: TGTGCCAGCAGCTTAGGTGGCGAAAGCGCAGATACGCAGTATTTT.

This clonotype turned up a few times. This rearrangement joins TRBV7-6 to TRBJ2-3; the match to TRBD1 covers 8 bases. After removal of 4 bases from V and 0 bases from J, the junction contained 3 bases not matched to a gene. This CDR3 has 15 amino acids. Germline V lookup: CDR1 SGHVS, CDR2 FNYEAQ. CDR3: CASSWTGFSTDTQYF. As DNA, the CDR3 is TGTGCCAGCAGCTGGACAGGGTTTAGCACAGATACGCAGTATTTT.

The J gene is TRBJ1-4, the V gene TRBV7-9; no clear D gene. From germline, CDR1 is SEHNR and CDR2 FQNEAQ (reference sequence). The length of the CDR3 is 15 residues. The germline V and J ends were trimmed by 5 bases and 2 bases, with 12 bases remaining between them. The CDR3 sequence is CASSPRGVTNEKLFF. The CDR3 nucleotides are TGTGCCAGCAGCCCGCGCGGGGTGACTAATGAAAAACTGTTTTTT.

This clonotype showed up just a few times. The J gene is TRBJ1-6, the V gene TRBV11-2, with D uncertain. This CDR3 comprises 14 residues. The V gene's germline CDR1 is SGHAT and CDR2 FQNNGV. The V end was cut by 3 bases, the J end by 6 bases, with 9 bases between. This CDR3 reads CASSFVGANSPLHF. The CDR3 coding sequence is TGTGCCAGCAGCTTTGTGGGCGCTAATTCACCCCTCCACTTT.

The chain joins TRBV6-1 to TRBJ1-4; weak D call: TRBD1 (5 bases). V dropped 6 bases and J dropped 15 bases, with 11 bases sitting between them. The CDR3 is 10 amino acids. Germline CDR1 MNHNS, CDR2 SASEGT. The CDR3 sequence: CASSGEQVFF. In DNA, the CDR3 is TGTGCCAGCAGCGGCGAACAGGTGTTTTTT.

The V call is TRBV6-6, the J call TRBJ1-3, with D unresolved. Deletions cut 10 bases from V and 9 bases from J, with 16 bases between. CDR3 length: 12 amino acids. Germline loops: CDR1 MNHNY, CDR2 SVGAGI (reference sequence). The CDR3 DNA follows: TGTGCCACCAGCGATTCGCTTATCACCATATATTTT. Its translation: CATSDSLITIYF.

Concerning this clonotype itself: This could be a read error, since a much larger clone is one nucleotide away. The chain carries TRBV6-4 and TRBJ2-1; a weak D match, TRBD1 (5 bases). In germline, CDR1 is MRHNA, CDR2 SNTAGT. CDR3 length: 14 residues. CDR3 amino acids: CTSAQGNSYNEQFF. The CDR3 DNA follows: TGTACCAGCGCCCAGGGAAATTCCTACAATGAGCAGTTCTTC.

The gene calls are TRBV6-2 or TRBV6-3 and TRBJ2-7; tentatively, D is TRBD1 (5 bases). The germline V gene has CDR1 MNHEY and CDR2 SVGEGT. With 2 bases removed from V and 1 base from J, the gap between germline ends came to 15 bases. The CDR3 totals 16 residues. The CDR3 region is CASSYGAGLGSYEQYV. The CDR3, as DNA: TGTGCCAGCAGTTACGGGGCAGGGTTGGGTTCCTACGAGCAGTACGTC.

The J gene is TRBJ1-1, the V gene TRBV5-1; D remains unclear. V lost 2 bases to trimming and J lost 3 bases, with 17 bases between them. CDR3 length: 16 amino acids. Germline loops: CDR1 SGHRS, CDR2 YFSETQ. CDR3: CASSFGVTSPDTEAFF. CDR3 sequence (DNA): TGCGCCAGCAGCTTCGGGGTAACTAGTCCGGACACTGAAGCTTTCTTT.

The CDR3 sequence is CASTPRTGYTGELFF. The CDR3 DNA follows: TGTGCCAGTACACCCAGGACAGGGTACACCGGGGAGCTGTTTTTT. The chain links TRBV19 to TRBJ2-2; 8 bases agree with TRBD1. The ends lost 7 bases at V and 3 bases at J; junction bases unmatched: 7. Looked up from germline, CDR1 is LNHDA and CDR2 is SQIVND (reference sequence). There are 15 residues in the CDR3.